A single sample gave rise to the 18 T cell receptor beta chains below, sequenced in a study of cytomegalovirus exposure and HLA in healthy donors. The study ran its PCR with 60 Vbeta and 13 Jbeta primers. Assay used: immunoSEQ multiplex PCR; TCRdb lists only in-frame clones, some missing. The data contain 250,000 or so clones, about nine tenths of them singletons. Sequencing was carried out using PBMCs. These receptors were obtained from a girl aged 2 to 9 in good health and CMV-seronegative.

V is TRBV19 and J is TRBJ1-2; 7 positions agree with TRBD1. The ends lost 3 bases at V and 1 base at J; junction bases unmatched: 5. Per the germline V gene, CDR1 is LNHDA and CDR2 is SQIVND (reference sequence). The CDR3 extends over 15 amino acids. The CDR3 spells CASSIRQGDNYGYTF. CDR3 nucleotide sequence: TGTGCCAGTAGTATCCGCCAGGGGGATAACTATGGCTACACCTTC.

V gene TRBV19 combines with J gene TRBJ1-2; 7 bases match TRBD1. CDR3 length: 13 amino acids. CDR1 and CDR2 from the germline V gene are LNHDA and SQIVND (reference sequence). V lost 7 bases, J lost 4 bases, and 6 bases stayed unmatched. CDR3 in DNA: TGTGCCAGTATGGGGACAGCAATCTATGGCTACACCTTC. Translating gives CASMGTAIYGYTF.

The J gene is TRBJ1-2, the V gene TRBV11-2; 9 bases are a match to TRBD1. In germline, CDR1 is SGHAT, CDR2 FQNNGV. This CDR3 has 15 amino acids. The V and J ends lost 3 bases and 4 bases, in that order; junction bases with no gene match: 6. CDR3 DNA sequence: TGTGCCAGCAGCTTGGGGACAGGGATCAGCTATGGCTACACCTTC. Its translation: CASSLGTGISYGYTF. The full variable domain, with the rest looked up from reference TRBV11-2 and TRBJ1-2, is EAGVAQSPRYKIIEKRQSVAFWCNPISGHATLYWYQQILGQGPKLLIQFQNNGVVDDSQLPKDRFSAERLKGVDSTLKIQPAKLEDSAVYLCASSLGTGISYGYTFGSGTRLTVV.

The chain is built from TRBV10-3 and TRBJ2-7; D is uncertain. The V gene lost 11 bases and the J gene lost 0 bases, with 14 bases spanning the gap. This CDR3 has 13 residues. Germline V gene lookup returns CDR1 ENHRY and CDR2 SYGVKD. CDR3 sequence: CAALTDSSYEQYF. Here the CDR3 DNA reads TGTGCCGCCCTAACAGATTCCTCCTACGAGCAGTACTTC.

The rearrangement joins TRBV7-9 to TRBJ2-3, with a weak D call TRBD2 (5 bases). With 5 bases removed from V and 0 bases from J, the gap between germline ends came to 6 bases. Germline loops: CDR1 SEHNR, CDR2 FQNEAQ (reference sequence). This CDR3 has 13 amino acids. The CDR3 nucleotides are TGTGCCAGCAGCAGGACTAGCACAGATACGCAGTATTTT. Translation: CASSRTSTDTQYF.

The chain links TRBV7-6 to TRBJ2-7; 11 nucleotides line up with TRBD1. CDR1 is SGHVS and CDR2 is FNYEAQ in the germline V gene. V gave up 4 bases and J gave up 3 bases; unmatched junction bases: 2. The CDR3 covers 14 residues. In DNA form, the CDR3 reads TGTGCCAGCAGCTCGGGACAGGGGGACTACGAGCAGTACTTC. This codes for CASSSGQGDYEQYF.

CDR3 sequence reads: CASSQGVDEKLFF. CDR3 nucleotides: TGTGCCAGCAGTCAGGGGGTAGATGAAAAACTGTTTTTT. V gene TRBV6-1 combines with J gene TRBJ1-4; 7 positions agree with TRBD1. The V gene's germline CDR1 is MNHNS and CDR2 SASEGT. The CDR3 sequence is 13 residues long. V lost 5 bases and J lost 6; bases outside the gene matches: 3.

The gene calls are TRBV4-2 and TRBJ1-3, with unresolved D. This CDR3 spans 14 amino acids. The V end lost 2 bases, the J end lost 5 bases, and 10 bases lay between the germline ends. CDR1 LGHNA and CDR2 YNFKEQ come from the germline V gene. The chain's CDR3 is CASSQPGSRNTIYF. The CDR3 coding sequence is TGTGCCAGCAGCCAACCGGGAAGTAGAAACACCATATATTTT.

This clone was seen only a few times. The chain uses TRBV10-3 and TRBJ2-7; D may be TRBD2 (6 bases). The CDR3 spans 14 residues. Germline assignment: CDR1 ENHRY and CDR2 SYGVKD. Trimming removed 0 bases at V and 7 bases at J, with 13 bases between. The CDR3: CAISESTPGGEQYF. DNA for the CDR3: TGTGCCATCAGTGAGTCGACCCCCGGGGGAGAGCAGTACTTC.

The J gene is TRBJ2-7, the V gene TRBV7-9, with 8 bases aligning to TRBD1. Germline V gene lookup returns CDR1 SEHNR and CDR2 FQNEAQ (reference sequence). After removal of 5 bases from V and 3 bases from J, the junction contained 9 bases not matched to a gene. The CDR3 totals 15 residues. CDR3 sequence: CASSPDLTGVYEQYF. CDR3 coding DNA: TGTGCCAGCAGCCCAGACTTGACAGGGGTCTACGAGCAGTACTTC.

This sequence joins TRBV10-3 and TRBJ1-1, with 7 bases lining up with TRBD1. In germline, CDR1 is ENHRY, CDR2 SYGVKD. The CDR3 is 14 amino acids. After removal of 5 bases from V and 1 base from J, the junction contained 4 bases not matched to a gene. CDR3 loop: CAISTGDQNTEAFF. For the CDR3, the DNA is TGTGCCATCAGTACAGGGGACCAGAACACTGAAGCTTTCTTT.

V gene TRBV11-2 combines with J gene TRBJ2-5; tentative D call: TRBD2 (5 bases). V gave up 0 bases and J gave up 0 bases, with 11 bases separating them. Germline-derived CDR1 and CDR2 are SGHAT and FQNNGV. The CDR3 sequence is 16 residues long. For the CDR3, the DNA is TGTGCCAGCAGCTTAGATCTGTCGGGGTACCAAGAGACCCAGTACTTC. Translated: CASSLDLSGYQETQYF.

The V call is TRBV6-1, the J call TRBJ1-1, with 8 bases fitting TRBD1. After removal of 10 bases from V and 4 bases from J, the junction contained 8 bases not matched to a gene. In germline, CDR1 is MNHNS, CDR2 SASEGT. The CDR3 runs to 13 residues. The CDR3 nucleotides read TGTGCCAATACAGGGGGAAGGGGCACTGAAGCTTTCTTT. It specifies CANTGGRGTEAFF.

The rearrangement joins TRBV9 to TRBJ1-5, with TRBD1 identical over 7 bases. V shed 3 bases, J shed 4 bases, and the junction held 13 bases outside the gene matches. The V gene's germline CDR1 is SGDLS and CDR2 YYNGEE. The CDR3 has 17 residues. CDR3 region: CASSDPPGTAKNQPQHF. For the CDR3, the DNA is TGTGCCAGCAGCGACCCTCCTGGGACAGCCAAGAATCAGCCCCAGCATTTT.

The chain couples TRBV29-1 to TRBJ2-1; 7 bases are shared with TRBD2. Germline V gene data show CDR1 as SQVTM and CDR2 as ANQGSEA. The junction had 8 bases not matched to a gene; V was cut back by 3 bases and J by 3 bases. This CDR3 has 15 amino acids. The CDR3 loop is CSVDGAGVLYNEQFF. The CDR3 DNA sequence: TGCAGCGTTGACGGGGCGGGAGTCCTCTACAATGAGCAGTTCTTC.

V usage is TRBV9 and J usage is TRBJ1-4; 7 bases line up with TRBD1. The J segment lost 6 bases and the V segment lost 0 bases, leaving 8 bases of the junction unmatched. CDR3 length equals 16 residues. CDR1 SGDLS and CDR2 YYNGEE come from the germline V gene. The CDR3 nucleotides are TGTGCCAGCAGCGTAGCTCCACGTCAGGGGGATGAAAAACTGTTTTTT. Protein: CASSVAPRQGDEKLFF.

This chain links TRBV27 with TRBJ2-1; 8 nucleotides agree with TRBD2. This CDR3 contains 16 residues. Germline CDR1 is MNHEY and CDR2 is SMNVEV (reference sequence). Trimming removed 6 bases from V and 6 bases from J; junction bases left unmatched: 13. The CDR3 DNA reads TGTGCCAGCAGCATTGCGGGGGGTAGCGGGCTCAATGAGCAGTTCTTC. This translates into CASSIAGGSGLNEQFF.

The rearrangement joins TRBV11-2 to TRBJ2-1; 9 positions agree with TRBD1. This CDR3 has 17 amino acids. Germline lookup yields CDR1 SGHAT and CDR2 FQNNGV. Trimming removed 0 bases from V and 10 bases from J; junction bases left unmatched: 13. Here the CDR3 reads CASSLDRGTGPRVEQFF. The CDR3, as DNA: TGTGCCAGCAGCTTAGATCGTGGGACAGGGCCCCGGGTGGAGCAGTTCTTC.